These 7 T cell receptor beta chains were sequenced from one sample in a study of cytomegalovirus exposure and HLA in healthy donors. 13 Jbeta primers and 60 Vbeta primers were used for the PCR. Sequencing used immunoSEQ multiplex PCR; TCRdb keeps in-frame clones, though not all of them. The sample lists roughly 150,000 clones, about 85% seen once, with 2% to 2.5% in the top ten. The sequenced material came from PBMCs. All receptors derive from a young woman in good health and CMV-seronegative.

The chain couples TRBV27 to TRBJ2-7, with 9 bases identical to TRBD1. The CDR3 is 15 residues long. V dropped 3 bases and J dropped 0; count of bases not matched to a gene: 3. CDR1 and CDR2 from the germline V gene are MNHEY and SMNVEV (reference sequence). CDR3 protein: CASSFAGQGSYEQYF. The CDR3 nucleotides are TGTGCCAGCAGTTTCGCGGGACAGGGCTCCTACGAGCAGTACTTC.

The chain links TRBV11-2 to TRBJ2-5; 9 bases match TRBD2. V lost 5 bases, J lost 6 bases, and 13 bases stayed unmatched. The germline V gene has CDR1 SGHAT and CDR2 FQNNGV. The CDR3 runs to 16 residues. The CDR3 DNA sequence: TGTGCCAGCAGCCCACCCCTCGCGGGGGGGACGAAGACCCAGTACTTC. Translated, it gives CASSPPLAGGTKTQYF.

J is TRBJ2-5 and V is TRBV14; perhaps TRBD1 as D (5 bases). Looked up from germline, CDR1 is SGHDN and CDR2 is FVKESK. Trimming took 4 bases from V and 2 from J, leaving 11 bases between them. This CDR3 contains 14 residues. The CDR3 spells CASSPRQIQETQYF. The CDR3 nucleotides read TGTGCCAGCAGCCCCCGACAGATTCAAGAGACCCAGTACTTC.

A few counts support this clone. The CDR3 is CASSMPSGSEQYF. CDR3 sequence (DNA): TGTGCCAGCAGCATGCCTAGCGGGAGCGAGCAGTACTTC. The chain employs TRBV7-9 and TRBJ2-7; 10 nucleotides agree with TRBD2. The CDR3 has 13 amino acids. Germline V lookup: CDR1 SEHNR, CDR2 FQNEAQ (reference sequence). V shed 5 bases and J 6 bases; nucleotides not matched to a gene: 4. Complete variable domain (other parts from reference TRBV7-9 and TRBJ2-7): DTGVSQNPRHKITKRGQNVTFRCDPISEHNRLYWYRQTLGQGPEFLTYFQNEAQLEKSRLLSDRFSAERPKGSFSTLEIQRTEQGDSAMYLCASSMPSGSEQYFGPGTRLTVT.

The chain joins TRBV18 to TRBJ2-7, with 10 nucleotides matching TRBD1. The CDR3 consists of 15 residues. Looked up from germline, CDR1 is KGHSH and CDR2 is LQKENI. Trimming removed 3 bases from V and 4 bases from J; junction bases left unmatched: 6. This chain's CDR3 is CASSPLDRGSYEQYF. In nucleotides, the CDR3 is TGTGCCAGCTCACCGTTGGACAGGGGGTCGTACGAGCAGTACTTC.

The chain uses TRBV2 and TRBJ2-4; a weak D match, TRBD2 (6 bases). Germline values: CDR1 SNHLY, CDR2 FYNNEI. This CDR3 spans 15 amino acids. Trimming left V 3 bases short and J 1 base short, with 10 bases between. The DNA for the CDR3 is TGTGCCAGCAGTGAGGCAGGGAGGGCCAAAAACATTCAGTACTTC. Translated: CASSEAGRAKNIQYF.

The sample holds one count of this clone. The rearrangement uses TRBV9 and TRBJ1-4; 10 bases line up with TRBD1. This CDR3 has 15 residues. Unmatched junction bases numbered 2, after V lost 3 bases and J lost 3 bases. Germline V gene lookup returns CDR1 SGDLS and CDR2 YYNGEE. CDR3: CASSGQGASNEKLFF. CDR3 DNA: TGTGCCAGCAGCGGACAGGGGGCGTCTAATGAAAAACTGTTTTTT.